Listed below are T cell receptor beta chains from one sample, sequenced in a study of monozygotic twins with inflammatory bowel disease. Using the 5' RACE reads, TCRdb records one entry per CDR3 protein without DNA. Its listing shows more than 300,000 distinct CDR3 sequences. Sequencing used blood. The source of these receptors is a human donor with ulcerative colitis or Crohn's disease, or a healthy co-twin of an affected twin (not recorded which). Each CDR3 is given with its conserved first and last residue.

TRBJ2-3 | TRBV6-6 | CASSGRDTQYF
TRBJ1-2 | TRBV12-3/TRBV12-4 | CASSPTVANYGYTF
TRBJ2-7 | TRBV7-9 | CASSLAQLGRADEQYF
TRBJ1-2 | TRBV20-1 | CSASLGHKGFGYTF
TRBJ2-7 | TRBV12-3/TRBV12-4 | CASSGQGGSSYEQYF
TRBJ1-1 | TRBV29-1 | CSVYDRGNTEAFF
TRBJ2-7 | TRBV11-2 | CASSLVGGVGQGTYEQYF
TRBJ2-3 | TRBV6-2/TRBV6-3 | CASSYHRRGADTDTQYF
TRBJ2-5 | TRBV6-2/TRBV6-3 | CASSYVGLAVGETQYF
TRBJ2-1 | TRBV15 | CATSSRTSGGHYNEQFF
TRBJ2-5 | TRBV5-6 | CASSPDQGQTQYF
TRBJ1-5 | TRBV2 | CASSRPGTENQPQHF
TRBJ2-7 | TRBV4-3 | CASSQDRAGAYEQYF